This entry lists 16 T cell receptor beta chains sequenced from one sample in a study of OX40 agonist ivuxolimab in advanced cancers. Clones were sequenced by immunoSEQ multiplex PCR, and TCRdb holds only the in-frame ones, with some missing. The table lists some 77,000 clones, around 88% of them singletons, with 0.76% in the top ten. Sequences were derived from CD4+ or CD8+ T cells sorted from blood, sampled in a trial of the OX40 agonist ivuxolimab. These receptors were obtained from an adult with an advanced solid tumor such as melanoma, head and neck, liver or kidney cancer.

CDR3 sequence reads: CASSFKPRVDTEAFF. The CDR3 nucleotides read TGTGCCAGCAGCTTCAAACCCAGGGTGGACACTGAAGCTTTCTTT. The genes are TRBV7-2 and TRBJ1-1, with D tentatively TRBD1 (5 bases). Germline CDR1 is SGHTA and CDR2 is FQGNSA. Trimming removed 3 bases from V and 3 bases from J, with 14 bases in between. The CDR3 extends over 15 amino acids.

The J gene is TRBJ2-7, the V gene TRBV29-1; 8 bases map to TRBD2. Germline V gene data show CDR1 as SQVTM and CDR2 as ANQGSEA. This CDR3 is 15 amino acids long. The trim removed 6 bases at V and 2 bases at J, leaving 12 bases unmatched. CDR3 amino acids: CSVDLAGLTPYEQYF. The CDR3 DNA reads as TGCAGCGTAGATCTAGCGGGTCTTACCCCCTACGAGCAGTACTTC.

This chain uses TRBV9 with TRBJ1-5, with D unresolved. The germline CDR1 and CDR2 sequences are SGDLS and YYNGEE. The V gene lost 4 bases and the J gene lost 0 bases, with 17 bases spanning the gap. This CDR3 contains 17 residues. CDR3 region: CASSQVGNRGSNQPQHF. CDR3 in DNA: TGTGCCAGCAGCCAGGTAGGGAACCGCGGTAGCAATCAGCCCCAGCATTTT.

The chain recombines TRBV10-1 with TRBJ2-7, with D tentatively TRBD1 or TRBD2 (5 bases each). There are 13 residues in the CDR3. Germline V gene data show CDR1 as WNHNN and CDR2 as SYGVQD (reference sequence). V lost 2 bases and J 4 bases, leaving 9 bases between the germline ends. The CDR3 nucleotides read TGCGCCAGCAGTGAGGGGGGATGTTACGAGCAGTACTTC. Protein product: CASSEGGCYEQYF.

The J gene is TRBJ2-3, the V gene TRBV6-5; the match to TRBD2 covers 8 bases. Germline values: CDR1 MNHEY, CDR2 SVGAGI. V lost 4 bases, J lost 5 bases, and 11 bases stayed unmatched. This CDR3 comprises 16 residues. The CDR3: CASSLGLTGGLDTQYF. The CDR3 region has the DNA TGTGCCAGCAGTTTGGGACTAACGGGGGGGCTAGATACGCAGTATTTT.

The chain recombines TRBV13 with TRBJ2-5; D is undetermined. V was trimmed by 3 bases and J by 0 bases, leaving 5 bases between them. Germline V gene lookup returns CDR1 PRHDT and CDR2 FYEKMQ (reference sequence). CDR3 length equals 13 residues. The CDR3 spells CASSFSYQETQYF. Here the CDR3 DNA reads TGTGCCAGCAGCTTCAGCTACCAAGAGACCCAGTACTTC.

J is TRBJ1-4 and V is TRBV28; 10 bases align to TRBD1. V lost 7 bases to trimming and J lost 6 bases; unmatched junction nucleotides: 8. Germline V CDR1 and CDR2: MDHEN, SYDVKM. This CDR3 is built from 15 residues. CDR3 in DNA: TGTGCCAGCATCGCCGGGACAGGGGAACATGAAAAACTGTTTTTT. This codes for CASIAGTGEHEKLFF.

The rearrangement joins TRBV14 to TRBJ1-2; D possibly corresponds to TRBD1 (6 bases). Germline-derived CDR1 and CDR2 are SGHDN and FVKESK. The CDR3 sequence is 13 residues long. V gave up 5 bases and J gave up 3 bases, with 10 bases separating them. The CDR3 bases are TGTGCCAGCAGCTGGGGGCAGGACTATGGCTACACCTTC. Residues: CASSWGQDYGYTF.

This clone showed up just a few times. CDR3 coding DNA: TGTGCCAGTAGTATAGATGGGGAGGGACGCTATGGCTACACCTTC. Its protein product is CASSIDGEGRYGYTF. The J gene is TRBJ1-2, the V gene TRBV19; D may be TRBD1 (5 bases). This CDR3 region has 15 residues. Per germline, CDR1 LNHDA and CDR2 SQIVND (reference sequence). V was shortened by 0 bases and J by 4 bases, with 12 bases between the two germline ends. Variable domain in full (rest from reference TRBV19 and TRBJ1-2): DGGITQSPKYLFRKEGQNVTLSCEQNLNHDAMYWYRQDPGQGLRLIYYSQIVNDFQKGDIAEGYSVSREKKESFPLTVTSAQKNPTAFYLCASSIDGEGRYGYTFGSGTRLTVV.

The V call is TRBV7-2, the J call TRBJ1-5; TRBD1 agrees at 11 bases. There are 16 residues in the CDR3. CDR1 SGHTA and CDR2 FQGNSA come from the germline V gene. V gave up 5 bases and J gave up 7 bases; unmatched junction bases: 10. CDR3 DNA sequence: TGTGCCAGCAGCCCACGGACAGGGGGCGCGGAACAGCCCCAGCATTTT. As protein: CASSPRTGGAEQPQHF.

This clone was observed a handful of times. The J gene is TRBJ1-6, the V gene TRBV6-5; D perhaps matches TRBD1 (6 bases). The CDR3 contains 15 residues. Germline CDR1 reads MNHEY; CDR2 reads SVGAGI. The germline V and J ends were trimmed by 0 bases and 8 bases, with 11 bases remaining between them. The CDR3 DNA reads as TGTGCCAGCAGTTACTCCCGGACAGCAGATTCACCCCTCCACTTT. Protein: CASSYSRTADSPLHF.

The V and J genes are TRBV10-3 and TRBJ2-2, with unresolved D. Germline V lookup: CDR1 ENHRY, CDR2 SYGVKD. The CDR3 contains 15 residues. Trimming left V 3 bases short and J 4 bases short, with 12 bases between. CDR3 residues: CAISEGQQTTGELFF. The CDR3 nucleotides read TGTGCCATCAGTGAAGGTCAACAGACCACCGGGGAGCTGTTTTTT.

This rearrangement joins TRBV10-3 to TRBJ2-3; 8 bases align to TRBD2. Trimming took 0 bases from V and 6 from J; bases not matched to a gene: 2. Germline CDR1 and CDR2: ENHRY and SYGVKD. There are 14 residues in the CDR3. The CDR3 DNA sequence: TGTGCCATCAGTGAGTCGACTAGCGACGATACGCAGTATTTT. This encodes CAISESTSDDTQYF.

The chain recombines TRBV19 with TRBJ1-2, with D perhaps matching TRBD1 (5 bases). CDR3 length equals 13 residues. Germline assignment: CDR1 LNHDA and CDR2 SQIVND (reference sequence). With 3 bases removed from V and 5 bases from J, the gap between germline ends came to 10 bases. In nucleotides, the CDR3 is TGTGCCAGTAGTATGGCCAGGGATTATGGCTACACCTTC. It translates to CASSMARDYGYTF.

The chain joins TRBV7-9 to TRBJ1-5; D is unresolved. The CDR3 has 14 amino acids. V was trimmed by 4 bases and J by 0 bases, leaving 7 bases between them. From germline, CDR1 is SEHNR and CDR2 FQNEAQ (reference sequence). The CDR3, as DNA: TGTGCCAGCAGCTACTCTAATAGCAATCAGCCCCAGCATTTT. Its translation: CASSYSNSNQPQHF.

The CDR3 coding sequence is TGTGCCGCCCGGGGGCACGCCGGGTATGGCTACACCTTC. Its translation is CAARGHAGYGYTF. V and J are TRBV19 and TRBJ1-2; maybe TRBD1 (6 bases). V lost 11 bases and J lost 5, with 18 bases in between. The V gene's germline CDR1 is LNHDA and CDR2 SQIVND (reference sequence). This CDR3 spans 13 amino acids.